This record covers a single T cell receptor (beta chain). The identical CDR3 is also encoded by other nucleotide sequences in the sample. This table comes from immunoSEQ multiplex PCR, and its TCRdb copy is limited to in-frame clones, with some not included. Of 150,000 to 250,000 clones listed, 82% were seen once; the top ten hold 6.9%. This specimen comes from a study of blood T cell repertoires in COVID-19. CDR1 SQVTM and CDR2 ANQGSEA come from the germline V gene. This CDR3 is 11 amino acids long. The V gene lost 4 bases and the J gene lost 1 base, with 5 bases spanning the gap. The clonotype originates from a human donor with acute or convalescent COVID-19. The donor label of this sample is uncertain. V and J are TRBV29-1 and TRBJ2-7; D is undetermined. Sequencing was done on a sample of peripheral blood. CDR3 nucleotide sequence: TGCAGCGTTGCCGGGTCCTACGAGCAGTACTTC. Protein: CSVAGSYEQYF.